The clone carrying this T cell receptor (beta chain) was seen a handful of times. As yet, its antigen is unknown. The sample belongs to a study of CD8 T cells in ankylosing spondylitis. The authors made TCR beta libraries by quantitative 5'-RACE with molecular barcodes. From the 5' RACE reads, TCRdb called clonotypes with MiXCR, one entry per CDR3 protein. Among about 540,000 distinct CDR3 sequences listed, 12% were seen once. Study-wide results and limits: Some motif variants had been reported before (in reactive arthritis synovial fluid and blood). What seemed typical of ankylosing spondylitis blood was a TCR beta motif built from under 10 highly homologous variants. Clones tied to disease were said to be significantly enriched in matched ankylosing spondylitis synovial fluid. Disease-linked clones displayed a CD8+ phenotype and appeared relatively rarely in peripheral blood.

The CDR3 loop spans 16 amino acids. This clonotype was obtained from a male donor with ankylosing spondylitis. Sequencing was done on a sample of blood, either unsorted or a sorted T cell fraction (not recorded which). This chain links TRBV21-1 with TRBJ2-1. TRBV21-1 is noted as a pseudogene. The CDR3 coding sequence is TGTGCCAGCAGCAAAAGTAGGCCGGAACCTAACAATGAGCAGTTCTTC. Translation: CASSKSRPEPNNEQFF.